This TCR beta chain was recovered during a study of regulatory T cells in long-lasting Graves disease (dated by TCRdb to about 2021). At the level of the whole study: Patients with newly diagnosed Graves' disease had been on antithyroid drugs for under 3 months. Patients with persistent Graves' disease were compared with patients with newly diagnosed Graves' disease using TCR sequencing and RNA sequencing of peripheral blood. The study took place in China and was registered as a clinical trial. A total of around 35 samples underwent TCR sequencing: about 13 from persistent and around 20 from newly diagnosed Graves' disease patients. Overall results and qualifications from the work: Persistent patients shared more public clonotypes among themselves (around 2,800) than newly diagnosed patients did (over 950). Because the primary lesion, thyroid tissue, could not be accessed, the study looked at peripheral blood alone. Preferential use of TRBV28, TRBJ1-2 and TRBJ2-5 was observed in persistent disease, whereas TRBV20-1 and TRBJ2-1 were favored in newly diagnosed disease. Sequencing and analysis were restricted to the TCR beta chain. Persistent Graves' disease patients showed lower TCR Shannon entropy and fewer highly expanded clones than newly diagnosed patients, suggesting clonal expansion. The authors acknowledged the small sample size as a limitation that may reduce accuracy.

Library construction relied on multiplex PCR. TCRdb shows the sequencer as Illumina HiSeq 4000. iRepertoire HTBI primers and Arm-PCR amplification of CDR3 regions were used to construct TCR beta libraries. Gel purification was performed on PCR products prior to sequencing. Per the authors' processing: Across samples, 60 to 70 TRBV and 13 to 15 TRBJ segments were identified and used for gene usage analysis of CDR3 amino acid clonotypes. Filtered high-quality paired reads were merged into contigs using COPE and FqMerger. BLAST was used to align contigs to IMGT TRBV, TRBD and TRBJ reference genes, with CDR3 defined following IMGT. Clonotypes above 0.1% frequency were classified as highly expanded clones. Shannon entropy served as the measure of repertoire diversity, while the Gini coefficient captured V-J evenness. A clonotype found in more than one individual was treated as public. The public reads were reanalyzed by TCRdb: fastp trimming at Q25, MiXCR alignment, in-frame beta chains only. Every CDR3 protein is listed once, alongside the most common genes and DNA of its rows. TCRdb, rather than the study authors, made the V and J calls. The sample includes 400,000 to 550,000 distinct CDR3 sequences, with roughly 15% observed a single time. The ten largest clones add up to about 10% of the sample.

The CDR3 spans 12 residues, from the cysteine through the phenylalanine. Only CDR3 DNA remains: 36 bases, in frame from the first base. Trimming costs V 8 bases and J 10 bases, and their ends lie 15 bases apart. CDR1 and CDR2 were assigned from the germline V gene as SNHLY and FYNNEI. Sample time point, as interpreted from the label and publication: newly diagnosed GD, antithyroid drugs for less than 3 months. RNA was extracted from PBMCs in TRIzol for both TCR sequencing and RNA sequencing. The diagnosis of Graves' disease followed American Thyroid Association guidelines. Patients were recruited from an endocrinology department in Xi'an, China. Each patient gave about 9.1 milliliters of peripheral blood, collected in an EDTA anticoagulant tube. Ficoll Paque Plus density gradient separation was used to isolate PBMCs, and no further T cell sorting was performed. An Agilent 2100 Bioanalyzer and agarose gel were used to assess RNA quality, and a NanoDrop 2000 was used to measure RNA concentration.

Worth noting for this clonotype: There is no known antigen for this receptor. A much larger clone is a single base away; this may be a read error.

The same specimen was also included in a second study, on T cells in Graves' hyperthyroidism and ophthalmopathy. From that second study: A patient counted as having stable Graves' hyperthyroidism if no progression to ophthalmopathy occurred over 18 months of follow-up. Hyperthyroidism patients were newly diagnosed, had a disease duration of under 2 months, and were aged 18 to 65 years. The study excluded patients with uncontrolled infections, other autoimmune diseases, pregnancy or lactation. Diagnoses were based on clinical symptoms, serum thyroxine and TRAb, thyroid ultrasound and orbital computed tomography. The first round of RT-PCR for the TCR CDR3 was performed with the HTBI primer set and the Qiagen OneStep RT-PCR kit. Most expanded thyroid clonotypes (frequency above 0.001) were also found in blood, which suggests that blood repertoires may mirror thyroid immune responses. A 13 V-J signature model separated ophthalmopathy from stable hyperthyroidism, with 87.88% sensitivity and about 81% specificity in cross-validation and 80%/75% in testing. In validation, progression to ophthalmopathy was predicted by the model with roughly 69% sensitivity and roughly 76% specificity, a median of about 6.4 months before onset. A discovery cohort of approximately 100 patients, about 40 with Graves' ophthalmopathy and 57 with stable Graves' hyperthyroidism, was used to find distinguishing TCR V-J signatures. An independent validation cohort of under 20 hyperthyroidism patients and 15 or so patients who later progressed to ophthalmopathy tested prospective prediction of ophthalmopathy. The 100 or so discovery patients were randomly split 7:3 into training and test sets. Thyroid tissue and blood T-cell repertoires from about six Graves' hyperthyroidism patients were also compared in the study. Once sampling was done, hyperthyroidism patients were given methimazole at a starting dose of 30 mg daily, whereas ophthalmopathy patients were given high-dose intravenous methylprednisolone. Libraries were constructed in a second round of multiplex PCR, after which size selection and purification were carried out. Paired-end sequencing of the libraries was performed with 100 bp reads on an Illumina HiSeq2000. SOAPnuke was used to process the raw data, throwing out any read that contained adapters or uncalled bases, had a mean Phred below 15, or lacked an exact constant-primer or identifier match. High-quality paired reads were merged with COPE v1.2.5, and unique nucleotide sequences were defined as clonotypes. MiTCR v1.1 was used to align clonotypes to the IMGT TRBV, TRBD and TRBJ reference segments. The analysis was restricted to V-J combinations with a frequency above 0.0001, which together covered about 99% of the repertoires. The TCS score was defined as the ratio of F50 (clonal expansion) to E x V (chaos), calculated using BLOSUM62-based TCRdist between CDR3 peptides within each V-J. Welch's t-statistics and random forest reduced 500 to 550 V-J features to 13, which were used in a naive Bayes classifier (R e1071). No statistical method was used to set the sample size in advance, and investigators knew the group allocation. The paper reports TCR Vbeta CDR3 sequencing of some 140 peripheral blood samples: under 45 ophthalmopathy, around 80 hyperthyroidism and approximately 17 progressor patients.

The sequence came from a woman between 25 and 40 years old with Graves disease. Donor details come from another sample of the same person, matched by shared clones. The V gene is TRBV2 and the J gene is TRBJ2-1, with the D gene not confidently named. The sample consisted of peripheral blood mononuclear cells (PBMCs), taken at new diagnosis, from a patient treated with antithyroid drugs. DNA sequence: TGTGCCAGCCACGGTGTCTCCTACGAGCAGTTCTTC. This gives the protein CASHGVSYEQFF.